Each of the 15 T cell receptor beta chains below was sequenced from the same sample in a study of T cell clonality in common variable immunodeficiency. TCRdb's copy holds only in-frame clones and misses some; the assay was immunoSEQ multiplex PCR. The record shows around 50,000 clones for this sample, with no singletons present. Sequencing was done on a sample of peripheral blood mononuclear cells. The receptors stem from a person aged 18 to 75 in good health.

This clone appeared many times. The CDR3 is cut off 3 residues early in the read; its end comes from the germline J gene. The chain recombines TRBV10-3 with TRBJ2-7; 12 bases are shared with TRBD1. V gave up 2 bases and J gave up 1 base; unmatched junction bases: 12. This CDR3 is 19 amino acids long. Germline CDR1 is ENHRY and CDR2 is SYGVKD. Incomplete CDR3 DNA: TGTGCCATCAGTGAGCTCCCTGGGACAGGGGGCGAGGCGTCCTACGAG. This gives the protein CAISELPGTGGEASYE. The CDR3 as a whole reads CAISELPGTGGEASYEQYF.

There are many counts of this clone. With the read ending 3 residues before the CDR3 end, the germline J gene is used to fill in that end. V and J are TRBV6-4 and TRBJ2-2; 7 bases are shared with TRBD2. The CDR3 sequence is 12 residues long. J lost 7 bases, V lost 6 bases, and 2 bases had no gene match. Germline CDR1 reads MRHNA; CDR2 reads SNTAGT. CDR3 DNA, as far as it was read: TGTGCCAGCAGAGGACTAGGCGGGGAG. It codes for CASRGLGGE. The CDR3 reads in full as CASRGLGGELFF.

This clone has at least ten counts. The missing CDR3 end, 3 residues past where the read stops, is filled in from the germline J gene. The chain carries TRBV7-9 and TRBJ2-7; no clear D gene. The germline gives CDR1 SEHNR, CDR2 FQNEAQ (reference sequence). There are 15 residues in the CDR3. V was pared by 5 bases and J by 2 bases, with 16 bases between. The CDR3 sequence is CASSGRWQETYEQYF. The covered CDR3 bases are TGTGCCAGCAGCGGCAGGTGGCAGGAAACCTACGAG.

This clone has ten or more counts. From the germline J gene comes the end of the CDR3, since the read stops 3 residues before it. The chain couples TRBV6-2 or TRBV6-3 to TRBJ2-5, with 8 positions matching TRBD1. The CDR3 is made up of 15 amino acids. CDR1 and CDR2 from the germline V gene are MNHEY and SVGEGT. The V gene end was trimmed by 2 bases and the J gene end by 5 bases; junction bases not matched to a gene: 7. CDR3 region: CASSYPRTGQETQYF. The CDR3 bases that were read are TGTGCCAGCAGTTACCCCAGGACAGGGCAGGAGACC.

This clone was found many times. The chain's CDR3 is CASMGDRVNQPQHF. The CDR3 DNA, read in part, is TGTGCCAGTATGGGGGACAGGGTCAATCAGCCC. This sequence joins TRBV19 and TRBJ1-5, with TRBD1 matching 9 bases. From the germline J gene comes the end of the CDR3, since the read stops 3 residues before it. The V gene's germline CDR1 is LNHDA and CDR2 SQIVND (reference sequence). The CDR3 spans 14 residues. J was trimmed by 3 bases and V by 7 bases; bases with no gene match: 4.

This clone was observed many times. Read data end 3 residues before the CDR3 end; the end is taken from the germline J gene. V usage is TRBV5-1 and J usage is TRBJ1-4; no firm D call. The ends were cut back, 4 bases at V and 3 bases at J, with 13 bases in the middle. The germline V gene has CDR1 SGHRS and CDR2 YFSETQ. The CDR3 sequence is 15 residues long. The part of the CDR3 DNA that was read is TGCGCCAGCAGCATCGACGGGGTACCTAATGAAAAA. Translating it yields CASSIDGVPNEK. The whole CDR3 region reads CASSIDGVPNEKLFF.

This clone showed up many times. The sequenced fragment ends 3 residues before the CDR3 boundary, so the rest is inferred from the germline J gene. The chain employs TRBV7-9 and TRBJ2-4, with a possible D match to TRBD1 (6 bases). Germline CDR1 is SEHNR and CDR2 is FQNEAQ (reference sequence). The CDR3 runs to 14 residues. V lost 5 bases and J lost 6, with 14 bases in between. The CDR3: CASSAQGLGNIQYF. The CDR3 bases that were read are TGTGCCAGCAGCGCGCAGGGGTTGGGAAACATT. The full variable domain, rest sourced from reference TRBV7-9 and TRBJ2-4, is DTGVSQNPRHKITKRGQNVTFRCDPISEHNRLYWYRQTLGQGPEFLTYFQNEAQLEKSRLLSDRFSAERPKGSFSTLEIQRTEQGDSAMYLCASSAQGLGNIQYFGAGTRLSVL.

This clone was observed many times. The sequenced fragment ends 3 residues before the CDR3 boundary, so the rest is inferred from the germline J gene. The chain uses TRBV20-1 and TRBJ2-3; TRBD2 might be the D (5 bases). CDR1 is DFQATT, CDR2 SNEGSKA, per germline (reference sequence). This CDR3 spans 16 amino acids. The V gene lost 4 bases and the J gene lost 1 base, with 18 bases spanning the gap. The CDR3 bases that were read are TGCAGTGCTATTCCCCGAGGGTATTGGGGCACAGATACG. Protein product: CSAIPRGYWGTDT. The whole CDR3 sequence is CSAIPRGYWGTDTQYF.

This clone occurred a few times. The CDR3 end is not reached by the read, which stops 3 residues before it; the germline J gene fills it in. The chain recombines TRBV11-2 with TRBJ1-1, with 7 bases lining up with TRBD1. The CDR3 totals 13 residues. The germline V gene has CDR1 SGHAT and CDR2 FQNNGV. J gave up 3 bases and V 6 bases, and 4 bases lay outside the gene matches. CDR3 sequence reads: CASSLGQDTEAFF. CDR3 DNA (partial): TGTGCCAGCAGTCTCGGACAGGACACTGAA.

This clone was seen many times. The CDR3 bases that were read are TGTGCCAGTAGGCCAGGGAGCACAGATACG. This gives the protein CASRPGSTDT. The complete CDR3 reads CASRPGSTDTQYF. This sequence joins TRBV19 and TRBJ2-3; D is possibly TRBD1 (5 bases). The read terminates 3 residues ahead of where the CDR3 ends, so the germline J gene completes it. With 6 bases removed from V and 0 bases from J, the gap between germline ends came to 7 bases. The CDR3 spans 13 residues. CDR1 and CDR2 from the germline V gene are LNHDA and SQIVND (reference sequence). The complete variable domain, with remaining parts taken from reference TRBV19 and TRBJ2-3, reads DGGITQSPKYLFRKEGQNVTLSCEQNLNHDAMYWYRQDPGQGLRLIYYSQIVNDFQKGDIAEGYSVSREKKESFPLTVTSAQKNPTAFYLCASRPGSTDTQYFGPGTRLTVL.

Notes on this clone: The read is 3 residues too short to cover the CDR3 end, so that end is filled in from the germline J gene. The V gene is TRBV2, the J gene TRBJ2-4, with 7 nucleotides matching TRBD1. The CDR3 has 14 amino acids. The germline V gene encodes CDR1 SNHLY and CDR2 FYNNEI. The V gene end was trimmed by 11 bases and the J gene end by 0 bases; junction bases not matched to a gene: 7. Here the CDR3 reads CADRTGKAKNIQYF. Partial CDR3 DNA: TGTGCCGACAGGACAGGAAAAGCCAAAAACATT.

This clone was observed at least ten times. The CDR3 end falls 3 residues outside the read, so it is completed with the germline J gene. The chain links TRBV7-6 to TRBJ2-3; D call uncertain. The CDR3 totals 15 residues. The V and J ends lost 5 bases and 2 bases respectively, with 14 bases between them. Germline V gene data show CDR1 as SGHVS and CDR2 as FNYEAQ. CDR3 protein: CASSPGSLNTDTQYF. The part of the CDR3 DNA that was read is TGTGCCAGCAGCCCAGGTAGTCTAAACACAGATACG.

This clone was recorded at least ten times. The CDR3 sequence is CATSREEGWEGEETQYF. CDR3 bases read: TGTGCCACCAGCAGAGAAGAGGGGTGGGAGGGCGAGGAGACC. The rearrangement joins TRBV15 to TRBJ2-5, with 7 bases fitting TRBD2. The missing CDR3 end, 3 residues past where the read stops, is filled in from the germline J gene. The CDR3 is 17 amino acids. With V trimmed by 0 bases and J by 5 bases, 12 bases remained unmatched. Looked up from germline, CDR1 is LNHNV and CDR2 is YYDKDF (reference sequence).

This clone came up many times. With the read ending 3 residues before the CDR3 end, the germline J gene is used to fill in that end. The chain has TRBV7-3 and TRBJ2-7, with TRBD1 as a possible D gene (6 bases). The germline V gene encodes CDR1 SGHTA and CDR2 FQGTGA. The CDR3 sequence is 15 residues long. Trimming pared 0 bases from V and 0 bases from J, leaving 9 bases between. The CDR3 reads CASSLTPGASYEQYF. Partial CDR3 DNA: TGTGCCAGCAGCTTAACCCCAGGGGCCTCCTACGAG.

This clone has at least ten counts. Read data end 3 residues before the CDR3 end; the end is taken from the germline J gene. V and J are TRBV19 and TRBJ1-4; 7 bases fit TRBD1. J lost 0 bases, V lost 4 bases, and 14 bases had no gene match. This CDR3 spans 19 amino acids. The V gene's germline CDR1 is LNHDA and CDR2 SQIVND (reference sequence). CDR3 DNA, as far as it was read: TGTGCCAGTAGTACAATACAGGGGCCGATCGTTGCAACTAATGAAAAA. Residues: CASSTIQGPIVATNEK. The full-length CDR3 reads as CASSTIQGPIVATNEKLFF.